This is a list of T cell receptor beta chains from one sample in a study of blood T cell repertoires in COVID-19. The table came from immunoSEQ multiplex PCR; TCRdb's copy has only in-frame clones and leaves some out. The data show approximately 210,000 clones, about 87% seen once. Sequencing was carried out using peripheral blood. The receptors shown here come from a man aged 65-85 years with acute or convalescent COVID-19. Each CDR3 is given with its conserved first and last residue. Fields, in order: CDR3 DNA, CDR3 protein, J gene, V gene, clone size, D gene. The D gene is left open where the match is weak. Clone size is stated in some rows and not others, as once, few, many or a class when expanded.

cdr3_nt: TGTGCCATCAGTGAGGGGGGGGTCTCCTATAATTCACCCCTCCACTTT
cdr3_aa: CAISEGGVSYNSPLHF
j_call: TRBJ1-6
v_call: TRBV10-3
clone_size: .
d_call: .

cdr3_nt: TGCAGCGTCGGCGGGGCTAGCGGATACTACGAGCAGTACTTC
cdr3_aa: CSVGGASGYYEQYF
j_call: TRBJ2-7
v_call: TRBV29-1
clone_size: .
d_call: TRBD2

cdr3_nt: TGTGCCAGCGGCGACAGGGCTTGGACAGATACGCAGTATTTT
cdr3_aa: CASGDRAWTDTQYF
j_call: TRBJ2-3
v_call: TRBV27
clone_size: .
d_call: TRBD1

cdr3_nt: TGCGCCAGCAGCTTTAACAGGCTAGGTGAAAAACTGTTTTTT
cdr3_aa: CASSFNRLGEKLFF
j_call: TRBJ1-4
v_call: TRBV5-1
clone_size: .
d_call: .

cdr3_nt: TGTGCCAGCAGCTTAGTCATGAGCGGACGTAGTGAAGCTTTCTTT
cdr3_aa: CASSLVMSGRSEAFF
j_call: TRBJ1-1
v_call: TRBV11-2
clone_size: .
d_call: .

cdr3_nt: TGTGCCAGCAGCCCCGTGGAGGGCCTACGCGATGAGCAGTTCTTC
cdr3_aa: CASSPVEGLRDEQFF
j_call: TRBJ2-1
v_call: TRBV5-6
clone_size: few
d_call: .

cdr3_nt: TGTGCCAGCAGATTGACAGGGAGGAACACTGAAGCTTTCTTT
cdr3_aa: CASRLTGRNTEAFF
j_call: TRBJ1-1
v_call: TRBV27
clone_size: .
d_call: TRBD1

cdr3_nt: TGTGCCAGTAGTGCCCGGGACAGGGGGTTAAGGCAGCCCCAGCATTTT
cdr3_aa: CASSARDRGLRQPQHF
j_call: TRBJ1-5
v_call: TRBV19
clone_size: once
d_call: TRBD1

cdr3_nt: TGTGCCAGCTCACCACGGCGGAGAAGCTCCTACAATGAGCAGTTCTTC
cdr3_aa: CASSPRRRSSYNEQFF
j_call: TRBJ2-1
v_call: TRBV18
clone_size: .
d_call: .

cdr3_nt: TGTGCCAGCAGCCTCTCTACCCGGGGTTATAACTACGAGCAGTACTTC
cdr3_aa: CASSLSTRGYNYEQYF
j_call: TRBJ2-7
v_call: TRBV7-9
clone_size: .
d_call: .

cdr3_nt: TGTGCCAGCCAGGCCGTCTACGAGCAGTACTTC
cdr3_aa: CASQAVYEQYF
j_call: TRBJ2-7
v_call: TRBV2
clone_size: few
d_call: .

cdr3_nt: TGTGCCAGCAAGGCGGGCCTCACCTACGAGCAGTACTTC
cdr3_aa: CASKAGLTYEQYF
j_call: TRBJ2-7
v_call: TRBV6-5
clone_size: .
d_call: .

cdr3_nt: TGTGCCATCAGGGCGGGGGCAACAGATACGCAGTATTTT
cdr3_aa: CAIRAGATDTQYF
j_call: TRBJ2-3
v_call: TRBV10-3
clone_size: .
d_call: .

cdr3_nt: TGCGCCAGCAGTGAAACAGGGCGCAATCAGCCCCAGCATTTT
cdr3_aa: CASSETGRNQPQHF
j_call: TRBJ1-5
v_call: TRBV10-2
clone_size: .
d_call: .

cdr3_nt: TGCGCCAGCAGCTCCGAACTCCCGGGAGCCAAAAACATTCAGTACTTC
cdr3_aa: CASSSELPGAKNIQYF
j_call: TRBJ2-4
v_call: TRBV5-1
clone_size: .
d_call: .

cdr3_nt: TGTGCCAGCAGCTTCACGGGGAACACTGAAGCTTTCTTT
cdr3_aa: CASSFTGNTEAFF
j_call: TRBJ1-1
v_call: TRBV11-2
clone_size: .
d_call: .

cdr3_nt: TGTGCCAGCAGCCACAGGGCGGGCGGGAGGACGCCCTACGAGCAGTACTTC
cdr3_aa: CASSHRAGGRTPYEQYF
j_call: TRBJ2-7
v_call: TRBV4-2
clone_size: .
d_call: TRBD2

cdr3_nt: TGTGCCAGCAGCTTGGGGGGGGGACAGCCCCAGCATTTT
cdr3_aa: CASSLGGGQPQHF
j_call: TRBJ1-5
v_call: TRBV5-4
clone_size: .
d_call: .

cdr3_nt: TGTGCCAGCAGTTTATCTTTTCTTGACAGGATGAACACTGAAGCTTTCTTT
cdr3_aa: CASSLSFLDRMNTEAFF
j_call: TRBJ1-1
v_call: TRBV27
clone_size: .
d_call: .

cdr3_nt: TGTGCCAGCAGCTTAGCGAGGACTAGCGGGAACTCCTACGAGCAGTACTTC
cdr3_aa: CASSLARTSGNSYEQYF
j_call: TRBJ2-7
v_call: TRBV7-2
clone_size: .
d_call: TRBD2

cdr3_nt: TGTGCCAGCAGCCAACAGGGTTCTGGGGCCAACGTCCTGACTTTC
cdr3_aa: CASSQQGSGANVLTF
j_call: TRBJ2-6
v_call: TRBV5-4
clone_size: .
d_call: .

cdr3_nt: TGTGCCAGCAGTCTTTACAATGAGCAGTTCTTC
cdr3_aa: CASSLYNEQFF
j_call: TRBJ2-1
v_call: TRBV28
clone_size: .
d_call: .

cdr3_nt: TGTGCCAGCAGTGACTCATTTTTGTCTTCGGGAAATTTT
cdr3_aa: CASSDSFLSSGNF
j_call: TRBJ1-5
v_call: TRBV2
clone_size: .
d_call: .

cdr3_nt: TGTGCCAGCAGCTCAGAGCGGGAGGGCCGGAAAGATTCCTACGAGCAGTACTTC
cdr3_aa: CASSSEREGRKDSYEQYF
j_call: TRBJ2-7
v_call: TRBV7-3
clone_size: .
d_call: TRBD2

cdr3_nt: TGCAGCGTTCATCAGGGCCCAAACACCGGGGAGCTGTTTTTT
cdr3_aa: CSVHQGPNTGELFF
j_call: TRBJ2-2
v_call: TRBV29-1
clone_size: .
d_call: .

cdr3_nt: TGTGCCAGTGAACAGGGGTATAGCAATCAGCCCCAGCATTTT
cdr3_aa: CASEQGYSNQPQHF
j_call: TRBJ1-5
v_call: TRBV19
clone_size: .
d_call: TRBD1

cdr3_nt: TGTGCCAGCAGCTTAGAGCGGCCTCCCTACGAGCAGTACTTC
cdr3_aa: CASSLERPPYEQYF
j_call: TRBJ2-7
v_call: TRBV11-2
clone_size: .
d_call: .

cdr3_nt: TGCGCCAGCAGCCCCTCCGGGATCTCCTACGAGCAGTACTTC
cdr3_aa: CASSPSGISYEQYF
j_call: TRBJ2-7
v_call: TRBV5-1
clone_size: .
d_call: .

cdr3_nt: TGTGCCAGCAGCTCCATGAGAGGGACAGAGAGGAGCCGGCGCTACACCTTC
cdr3_aa: CASSSMRGTERSRRYTF
j_call: TRBJ1-2
v_call: TRBV7-2
clone_size: .
d_call: TRBD1